This T cell receptor beta chain emerged from a study of patients and donors after allogeneic stem cell transplantation. Per the germline V gene, CDR1 is MGHDK and CDR2 is SYGVNS. Trimming removed 6 bases at V and 7 bases at J, with 13 bases between. The CDR3 sequence is 13 residues long. MiXCR, applied by TCRdb to the RT-PCR reads, yields one record per CDR3 protein. Of 900,000 to 1,000,000 distinct CDR3 sequences detected, about 20% appear once; the ten largest clones hold 5% to 6.5%. The sequence was collected from a human donor who was either an allogeneic HSCT recipient or a stem cell or donor lymphocyte infusion donor (not recorded which). It is not recorded whose cells these are; they may come from a transplant donor. The V call is TRBV25-1, the J call TRBJ2-1; D not certain. Source material: blood, either unsorted or a sorted T cell fraction (not recorded which). The CDR3 protein is CASRPTTKNEQFF. CDR3 coding DNA: TGTGCCAGCAGACCTACGACGAAGAATGAGCAGTTCTTC.